This entry lists 10 T cell receptor beta chains sequenced from one sample in a study of blood T cell repertoires in COVID-19 (TCRdb year 2020). Libraries were constructed by the immunoSEQ multiplex PCR assay. The source is immuneACCESS, and TCRdb retained only in-frame sequences with V and J called. Part of the clones is not carried over; for the studies checked, unresolved V genes explain less than half of this, and the remainder is unexplained. The sample table shows 350,000 to 550,000 clones, and roughly 89% are seen once. Approximately 4.5% of the sample rests with the top ten. Source material: peripheral blood. The source is a woman in her 30s with acute or convalescent COVID-19.

The CDR3 coding sequence is TGTGCCTGGGCAGAAGATAGCAATCAGCCCCAGCATTTT. Translation: CAWAEDSNQPQHF. V gene TRBV30 combines with J gene TRBJ1-5; D is uncertain. CDR3 size: 13 residues. CDR1 is GTSNPN and CDR2 is SVGIG in the germline V gene (reference sequence). V shed 5 bases and J shed 0 bases, with 8 bases lying between them. The full variable domain, completed using reference TRBV30 and TRBJ1-5, is SQTIHQWPATLVQPVGSPLSLECTVEGTSNPNLYWYRQAAGRGLQLLFYSVGIGQISSEVPQNLSASRPQDRQFILSSKKLLLSDSGFYLCAWAEDSNQPQHFGDGTRLSIL.

A single count supports this clone. V gene TRBV5-6 combines with J gene TRBJ2-7; 10 bases agree with TRBD1. CDR1 is SGHDT and CDR2 is YYEEEE in the germline V gene. The CDR3 runs to 14 residues. V dropped 3 bases and J dropped 5; count of bases not matched to a gene: 5. The CDR3 region is CASSSTGGADEQYF. In nucleotides, the CDR3 is TGTGCCAGCAGCTCGACAGGGGGCGCCGACGAGCAGTACTTC.

This chain connects TRBV7-9 to TRBJ2-3, with 10 bases lining up with TRBD2. The CDR3 has 15 amino acids. The junction had 4 bases not matched to a gene; V was cut back by 2 bases and J by 5 bases. In germline, CDR1 is SEHNR, CDR2 FQNEAQ (reference sequence). This chain's CDR3 is CASSLTERGGDTQYF. The CDR3 region has the DNA TGTGCCAGCAGCTTAACGGAGCGGGGGGGAGATACGCAGTATTTT. Supplemented by reference TRBV7-9 and TRBJ2-3, the full variable domain reads DTGVSQNPRHKITKRGQNVTFRCDPISEHNRLYWYRQTLGQGPEFLTYFQNEAQLEKSRLLSDRFSAERPKGSFSTLEIQRTEQGDSAMYLCASSLTERGGDTQYFGPGTRLTVL.

The chain recombines TRBV6-6 with TRBJ1-2; D is possibly TRBD1 (6 bases). CDR3 length equals 16 residues. Germline loops: CDR1 MNHNY, CDR2 SVGAGI (reference sequence). The V gene lost 0 bases and the J gene lost 0 bases, with 11 bases spanning the gap. The CDR3 sequence: CASSYSGGGPNYGYTF. The CDR3 DNA reads as TGTGCCAGCAGTTACTCGGGGGGGGGCCCTAACTATGGCTACACCTTC.

This chain connects TRBV27 to TRBJ1-1; tentatively, D is TRBD1 (5 bases). Trimming cost V 0 bases and J 8 bases, with 10 bases left between them. The CDR3 extends over 13 amino acids. Germline values: CDR1 MNHEY, CDR2 SMNVEV (reference sequence). CDR3 amino acids: CASSLSLTEEAFF. For the CDR3, the DNA is TGTGCCAGCAGTTTATCGTTGACAGAAGAAGCTTTCTTT.

This chain links TRBV5-1 with TRBJ1-6; 10 bases align to TRBD1. This CDR3 spans 16 amino acids. Trimming took 4 bases from V and 7 from J; bases not matched to a gene: 8. Germline assignment: CDR1 SGHRS and CDR2 YFSETQ. The CDR3 region has the DNA TGCGCCAGCAGCACCACCGGGACAGGGGTCAATTCACCCCTCCACTTT. It specifies CASSTTGTGVNSPLHF.

The chain combines TRBV6-2 or TRBV6-3 with TRBJ2-3; a possible D gene is TRBD1 (6 bases). CDR3 size: 16 residues. Trimming pared 4 bases from V and 0 bases from J, leaving 14 bases between. The germline V gene encodes CDR1 MNHEY and CDR2 SVGEGT. In nucleotides, the CDR3 is TGTGCCAGCAGTTCTCCAGGGGTAACTAGCACAGATACGCAGTATTTT. Its translation is CASSSPGVTSTDTQYF.

The gene calls are TRBV9 and TRBJ2-5; D is ambiguous. Germline V gene lookup returns CDR1 SGDLS and CDR2 YYNGEE. CDR3 length: 13 residues. Trimming pared 0 bases from V and 5 bases from J, leaving 8 bases between. The CDR3 is CASSVGGWETQYF. For the CDR3, the DNA is TGTGCCAGCAGCGTAGGCGGTTGGGAGACCCAGTACTTC.

The rearrangement uses TRBV10-2 and TRBJ2-2; 9 bases are a match to TRBD2. This CDR3 has 17 residues. From germline, CDR1 is WSHSY and CDR2 SAAADI. V lost 0 bases to trimming and J lost 4 bases; unmatched junction nucleotides: 6. The CDR3 spells CASSESGGGALTGELFF. The CDR3 DNA sequence: TGCGCCAGCAGTGAGTCGGGCGGGGGGGCACTCACCGGGGAGCTGTTTTTT.

This clone has just one count. This rearrangement joins TRBV5-1 to TRBJ2-5; 11 bases line up with TRBD1. Trimming at V came to 3 bases and at J to 2 bases, leaving 3 bases not matched to a gene. In germline, CDR1 is SGHRS, CDR2 YFSETQ. CDR3 size: 15 residues. The CDR3 here is CASSYRDRGQETQYF. Here the CDR3 DNA reads TGCGCCAGCAGCTACCGGGACAGGGGGCAAGAGACCCAGTACTTC.